The 17 T cell receptor beta chains presented below share a single source sample, sequenced in a study of blood T cell repertoires in COVID-19 (dated by TCRdb to the early 2020s). The library was generated by the immunoSEQ multiplex PCR assay. TCRdb mirrors the immuneACCESS table, restricted to in-frame sequences. Some clones are absent from its copies; in checked studies, under half trace to an unresolved V gene, and the reason for the others is unknown. The sample table records about 420,000 clones; approximately 90% of these occur just once. The ten most abundant clones make up 0.75% to 0.85% of the sample. The specimen was peripheral blood. The source of these receptors is a man aged 18 to 30 with COVID-19, enrolled during active disease.

This clone came up once. The chain employs TRBV5-1 and TRBJ2-7; 7 bases map to TRBD1. V lost 0 bases, J lost 7 bases, and 10 bases stayed unmatched. The CDR3 runs 15 residues. Germline assignment: CDR1 SGHRS and CDR2 YFSETQ. CDR3 nucleotide sequence: TGCGCCAGCAGCTTGGAGACAAGGGGGCCAGGGGAGCAGTACTTC. Residues: CASSLETRGPGEQYF.

In this sample, this clone turned up once. This chain links TRBV30 with TRBJ1-5; 9 bases match TRBD1. Germline values: CDR1 GTSNPN, CDR2 SVGIG (reference sequence). The CDR3 is 15 amino acids. V trimming: 0 bases; J trimming: 2 bases; junction bases outside the gene matches: 2. In DNA form, the CDR3 reads TGTGCCTGGAGTGTACAGGGGGCTTGCAATCAGCCCCAGCATTTT. This codes for CAWSVQGACNQPQHF.

The chain carries TRBV27 and TRBJ1-4, with D maybe TRBD1 (6 bases). Trimming shortened V by 6 bases and J by 8 bases, and 16 bases separated the two germline ends. CDR1 is MNHEY and CDR2 is SMNVEV in the germline V gene (reference sequence). CDR3 length equals 14 residues. The CDR3 loop is CASRMQGWKEKLFF. The DNA for the CDR3 is TGTGCCAGCAGGATGCAGGGGTGGAAGGAAAAACTGTTTTTT.

This clone was observed a single time. This chain joins TRBV7-9 and TRBJ2-7; tentative D call: TRBD1 (5 bases). This CDR3 spans 13 amino acids. Germline values: CDR1 SEHNR, CDR2 FQNEAQ (reference sequence). V shed 4 bases and J shed 6 bases, with 13 bases lying between them. The CDR3 spells CASSWIGAGEQYF. The CDR3, as DNA: TGTGCCAGCAGCTGGATAGGGGCCGGCGAGCAGTACTTC.

V gene TRBV7-3 combines with J gene TRBJ2-1, with D hard to call. The CDR3 extends over 13 amino acids. CDR1 and CDR2 from the germline V gene are SGHTA and FQGTGA. V was shortened by 1 base and J by 8 bases, with 9 bases between the two germline ends. CDR3 nucleotides: TGTGCCAGCAGCTTAATTAGTATGGATGAGCAGTTCTTC. Its translation: CASSLISMDEQFF. The variable domain in full, with the rest retrieved from reference TRBV7-3 and TRBJ2-1, is GAGVSQTPSNKVTEKGKYVELRCDPISGHTALYWYRQSLGQGPEFLIYFQGTGAADDSGLPNDRFFAVRPEGSVSTLKIQRTERGDSAVYLCASSLISMDEQFFGPGTRLTVL.

This clone was recorded only once. This sequence joins TRBV12-5 and TRBJ1-3; no reliable D call. The CDR3 runs to 14 residues. Germline loops: CDR1 LGHNT, CDR2 FRNRAP. Trimming took 6 bases from V and 4 from J, leaving 13 bases between them. The CDR3 sequence: CASGPTPRGNTIYF. The CDR3, as DNA: TGTGCTAGTGGCCCAACTCCCAGGGGAAACACCATATATTTT.

This chain links TRBV7-8 with TRBJ2-7; D unclear. V was cut by 1 base and J by 4 bases, with 20 bases left in between. This CDR3 contains 17 residues. Germline V gene sequence: CDR1 SGHVS, CDR2 FQNEAQ. CDR3 sequence: CASSLGARFGPKYEQYF. The CDR3 DNA sequence: TGTGCCAGCAGCTTAGGCGCGCGTTTTGGGCCCAAGTACGAGCAGTACTTC.

V gene TRBV7-6 combines with J gene TRBJ2-7; possibly TRBD2 for D (6 bases). The CDR3 extends over 16 amino acids. Germline V gene data show CDR1 as SGHVS and CDR2 as FNYEAQ. Trimming cost V 4 bases and J 6 bases, with 22 bases left between them. The CDR3 nucleotides are TGTGCCAGCAGCTCCGCCGTAACTAGCCGGTATGGCGAGCAGTACTTC. Protein sequence: CASSSAVTSRYGEQYF.

This clone was observed once. V gene TRBV5-6 combines with J gene TRBJ1-4, with TRBD1 matching 8 bases. CDR3 length equals 15 residues. With V trimmed by 4 bases and J by 7 bases, 9 bases remained unmatched. Germline values: CDR1 SGHDT, CDR2 YYEEEE. Written as DNA, the CDR3 is TGTGCCAGCAGCCATGCAGGGGGCGGAGGTGAAAAACTGTTTTTT. Protein product: CASSHAGGGGEKLFF.

In DNA, the CDR3 is TGTGCCAGCAGCCCAATAGCGGGAAGCACAGATACGCAGTATTTT. Its protein product is CASSPIAGSTDTQYF. The chain links TRBV11-3 to TRBJ2-3; 8 bases fit TRBD2. This CDR3 has 15 residues. Losses at the gene ends were 5 bases for V and 0 bases for J; bases not matched to a gene: 4. The germline V gene encodes CDR1 SGHNT and CDR2 YENEEA.

V is TRBV24-1 and J is TRBJ2-6; D possibly corresponds to TRBD1 (6 bases). CDR3 length: 16 residues. With 2 bases removed from V and 0 bases from J, the gap between germline ends came to 7 bases. Germline V gives CDR1 KGHDR, CDR2 SFDVKD. The CDR3 sequence is CATSDYRASGANVLTF. CDR3 sequence (DNA): TGTGCCACCAGTGATTACAGGGCCTCTGGGGCCAACGTCCTGACTTTC.

V gene TRBV14 combines with J gene TRBJ2-7; TRBD1 might be the D (6 bases). Between the trimmed V and J ends, which lost 4 bases and 6 bases, there was a span of 13 bases. Germline lookup yields CDR1 SGHDN and CDR2 FVKESK. The CDR3 has 13 residues. CDR3 residues: CASSRDRQAEQYF. CDR3 sequence (DNA): TGTGCCAGCAGCCGGGACCGACAGGCCGAGCAGTACTTC.

The chain joins TRBV5-1 to TRBJ2-1; D not resolved. This CDR3 spans 16 amino acids. CDR1 is SGHRS, CDR2 YFSETQ, per germline. V dropped 4 bases and J dropped 7 bases, with 21 bases sitting between them. The CDR3 here is CASSLRGQIGSNEQFF. The CDR3 DNA is TGCGCCAGCAGCCTAAGAGGCCAAATAGGAAGTAATGAGCAGTTCTTC.

This clone was counted at least ten times. The V gene is TRBV4-1, the J gene TRBJ2-5; no clear D. The CDR3 has 14 amino acids. V lost 3 bases to trimming and J lost 5 bases, with 13 bases between them. Germline CDR1 MGHRA, CDR2 YSYEKL. The CDR3 protein is CASSQLNYGETQYF. The CDR3 nucleotides read TGCGCCAGCAGCCAGCTCAACTATGGGGAGACCCAGTACTTC.

V and J are TRBV14 and TRBJ1-2; 7 bases line up with TRBD1. V lost 4 bases, J lost 5 bases, and 1 base stayed unmatched. Germline V gives CDR1 SGHDN, CDR2 FVKESK. The CDR3 covers 12 residues. In DNA form, the CDR3 reads TGTGCCAGCAGCCGGACAGGATATGGCTACACCTTC. Protein sequence: CASSRTGYGYTF.

This chain connects TRBV27 to TRBJ2-2; TRBD1 might be the D (5 bases). This CDR3 comprises 16 residues. From germline, CDR1 is MNHEY and CDR2 SMNVEV (reference sequence). The V and J ends lost 4 bases and 5 bases respectively, with 17 bases between them. The CDR3 nucleotides are TGTGCCAGCAGTTCGTATTCCCCAGGGATAACCGGGGAGCTGTTTTTT. It encodes CASSSYSPGITGELFF.

The genes are TRBV6-5 and TRBJ1-1; 7 bases are shared with TRBD1. There are 14 residues in the CDR3. The J segment lost 2 bases and the V segment lost 4 bases, leaving 4 bases of the junction unmatched. Germline V gives CDR1 MNHEY, CDR2 SVGAGI. DNA of the CDR3: TGTGCCAGCAGTTTACAGGGGATAAACACTGAAGCTTTCTTT. Protein: CASSLQGINTEAFF.